The clone carrying this T cell receptor (beta chain) showed up just a few times. What it binds is unknown. The entry originates in a study of molecular identifiers for immune sequencing clone quantification. Study-wide points: Among effectors, clones above 20 RNA copies held over 97% of molecules; among naive cells, under 1%.

Germline CDR1 reads SGHAT; CDR2 reads FQNNGV. After removal of 3 bases from V and 3 bases from J, the junction contained 4 bases not matched to a gene. The CDR3 runs 14 residues. One entry per CDR3 protein, called by TCRdb with MiXCR from the PCR reads. Of some 680,000 distinct CDR3 sequences detected, around 25% appear once; the ten largest clones hold about 0.81%. Sorting defined naive CD8 T cells as CD8+CD4-CCR7+CD45RA+. The rearrangement joins TRBV11-2 to TRBJ1-1, with TRBD1 matching over 7 bases. This receptor was taken from a human donor in good health. Some libraries in this study had Jurkat cell RNA spiked in. What was sequenced was naive CD8+ T cells from blood, with Jurkat cell RNA spiked in. Subset here: FACS-sorted CD8+CD4-CCR7+CD45RA+ naive T cells. The CDR3 loop reads CASSFEQGYTEAFF. Here the CDR3 DNA reads TGTGCCAGCAGCTTCGAACAGGGGTACACTGAAGCTTTCTTT.